Listed below are T cell receptor beta chains from one sample, sequenced in a study of cytomegalovirus exposure and HLA in healthy donors. Here immunoSEQ multiplex PCR was the method, and the copy in TCRdb shows in-frame clones only, minus some. Here the sample spans 120,000 or so clones, 75% to 90% being singletons. Sequenced sample: PBMCs. Every receptor here comes from a male donor in good health and CMV-seronegative. CDR3s include the opening cysteine and the closing phenylalanine or tryptophan. Fields, in order: clone size, V gene, J gene, D gene, CDR3 DNA, CDR3 protein. A D gene is named only where the DNA matches it firmly. Rows give clone size only sometimes, using once, few, many, or a class for an expanded clone.

clone_size: -; v_call: TRBV9; j_call: TRBJ2-1; d_call: TRBD2; cdr3_nt: TGTGCCAGCAGCGGGACTAGCGGGAGCATGGATGAGCAGTTCTTC; cdr3_aa: CASSGTSGSMDEQFF
clone_size: -; v_call: TRBV11-2; j_call: TRBJ2-1; d_call: TRBD2; cdr3_nt: TGTGCCAGCAGCTTCGGACTAGCCGACGCGAGTGAGCAGTTCTTC; cdr3_aa: CASSFGLADASEQFF
clone_size: -; v_call: TRBV6-1; j_call: TRBJ1-5; d_call: -; cdr3_nt: TGTGCCAGCAGTGAAGGGAGGTCTAAGCCCCAGCATTTT; cdr3_aa: CASSEGRSKPQHF
clone_size: -; v_call: TRBV9; j_call: TRBJ1-2; d_call: -; cdr3_nt: TGTGCCAGCAGCGTCGGCAGGGAGGCGAATGGCTACACCTTC; cdr3_aa: CASSVGREANGYTF
clone_size: -; v_call: TRBV27; j_call: TRBJ2-2; d_call: TRBD2; cdr3_nt: TGTGCCAGCAACCTACTAGCGGGGAGCGCCGGGGAGCTGTTTTTT; cdr3_aa: CASNLLAGSAGELFF
clone_size: -; v_call: TRBV19; j_call: TRBJ2-6; d_call: -; cdr3_nt: TGTGCCAGTATCAATACCCGTATTCGGGACAAAGCTGCCTCTGGGGCCAACGTCCTGACTTTC; cdr3_aa: CASINTRIRDKAASGANVLTF
clone_size: -; v_call: TRBV27; j_call: TRBJ2-1; d_call: TRBD2; cdr3_nt: TGTGCCAGCAGTTTTACCATACTAGCGGGAGGGCCAATTGAGCAGTTCTTC; cdr3_aa: CASSFTILAGGPIEQFF
clone_size: few; v_call: TRBV18; j_call: TRBJ1-1; d_call: TRBD1; cdr3_nt: TGTGCCAGCTCACCGAACCCCTTCCGGACAGGGAACACTGAAGCTTTCTTT; cdr3_aa: CASSPNPFRTGNTEAFF
clone_size: -; v_call: TRBV7-6; j_call: TRBJ2-5; d_call: TRBD1; cdr3_nt: TGTGCCAGCAGCTTAACGACAGGGAAGTTTCCGGAGACCCAGTACTTC; cdr3_aa: CASSLTTGKFPETQYF
clone_size: -; v_call: TRBV10-3; j_call: TRBJ2-3; d_call: TRBD2; cdr3_nt: TGTGCCGCAGATGTGGGACTAGCGCCGCAGTATTTT; cdr3_aa: CAADVGLAPQYF
clone_size: -; v_call: TRBV9; j_call: TRBJ1-2; d_call: -; cdr3_nt: TGTGCCAGCAGCGTAGAGGAACGGGGGGAATACACCTTC; cdr3_aa: CASSVEERGEYTF
clone_size: -; v_call: TRBV28; j_call: TRBJ1-2; d_call: -; cdr3_nt: TGTGCCAGCACAGGGTCTAACTATGGCTACACCTTC; cdr3_aa: CASTGSNYGYTF
clone_size: -; v_call: TRBV5-1; j_call: TRBJ2-1; d_call: -; cdr3_nt: TGCGCCAGCAGCTTGAGGACTAATCCCAATGAGCAGTTCTTC; cdr3_aa: CASSLRTNPNEQFF
clone_size: few; v_call: TRBV5-8; j_call: TRBJ2-2; d_call: TRBD1; cdr3_nt: TGTGCCAGCTTTCGCCCACAGGGGGGACCCGGGGAGCTGTTTTTT; cdr3_aa: CASFRPQGGPGELFF
clone_size: few; v_call: TRBV18; j_call: TRBJ2-7; d_call: TRBD1; cdr3_nt: TGTGCCAGCTCCCCCGGGACAGGGCCCTCCTACGAGCAGTACTTC; cdr3_aa: CASSPGTGPSYEQYF
clone_size: -; v_call: TRBV19; j_call: TRBJ2-3; d_call: -; cdr3_nt: TGTGCCAGTAGTATTCTGGCGGCTAGCACAGATACGCAGTATTTT; cdr3_aa: CASSILAASTDTQYF
clone_size: -; v_call: TRBV29-1; j_call: TRBJ1-1; d_call: TRBD1; cdr3_nt: TGCAGCGTTGAGGACAGGAGGTACACTGAAGCTTTCTTT; cdr3_aa: CSVEDRRYTEAFF
clone_size: -; v_call: TRBV29-1; j_call: TRBJ1-2; d_call: TRBD1; cdr3_nt: TGCAGCGCATCCGACCCGAGACAGGGGCAGTATGGCTACACCTTC; cdr3_aa: CSASDPRQGQYGYTF
clone_size: -; v_call: TRBV28; j_call: TRBJ2-7; d_call: -; cdr3_nt: TGTGCCAGCAGTTTACGGTCGGGTGACGAGCAGTACTTC; cdr3_aa: CASSLRSGDEQYF
clone_size: -; v_call: TRBV6-6; j_call: TRBJ1-1; d_call: -; cdr3_nt: TGTGCCAGCAGCCCCGGGAGGTCGAACACTGAAGCTTTCTTT; cdr3_aa: CASSPGRSNTEAFF
clone_size: once; v_call: TRBV7-9; j_call: TRBJ2-7; d_call: TRBD2; cdr3_nt: TGTTCCAGCAGCCTAGGGACTAGCGGGAGAGTTTACGAGCAGTACTTC; cdr3_aa: CSSSLGTSGRVYEQYF
clone_size: -; v_call: TRBV27; j_call: TRBJ2-7; d_call: -; cdr3_nt: TGTGCCAGCAGTTTGATTACAGGAGGGGCCCCCTACGAGCAGTACTTC; cdr3_aa: CASSLITGGAPYEQYF
clone_size: -; v_call: TRBV4-1; j_call: TRBJ2-1; d_call: TRBD1; cdr3_nt: TGCGCCAGCAGCCAAGAGGGAACAGGGGGTTACAATGAGCAGTTCTTC; cdr3_aa: CASSQEGTGGYNEQFF
clone_size: -; v_call: TRBV5-1; j_call: TRBJ1-1; d_call: TRBD1; cdr3_nt: TGCGCCAGCAGCTTGAAAACAGGGGTTAGGGGGACTGAAGCTTTCTTT; cdr3_aa: CASSLKTGVRGTEAFF
clone_size: -; v_call: TRBV5-1; j_call: TRBJ2-7; d_call: -; cdr3_nt: TGCGCCAGCAGCGACCCGGAGGCACTTCGGGAGCAGTACTTC; cdr3_aa: CASSDPEALREQYF
clone_size: -; v_call: TRBV11-2; j_call: TRBJ1-4; d_call: -; cdr3_nt: TGTGCCAGCAGCTTAGTGCCAGTCGAAAAACTGTTTTTT; cdr3_aa: CASSLVPVEKLFF
clone_size: -; v_call: TRBV6-1; j_call: TRBJ2-2; d_call: -; cdr3_nt: TGTGCCAGCATTGCCGGGGTAGAGGGCGGGGAGCTGTTTTTT; cdr3_aa: CASIAGVEGGELFF
clone_size: -; v_call: TRBV7-9; j_call: TRBJ1-3; d_call: TRBD1; cdr3_nt: TGTTCCAGCAGCCCGGAACAGGGGAACACCATATATTTT; cdr3_aa: CSSSPEQGNTIYF
clone_size: -; v_call: TRBV7-9; j_call: TRBJ1-2; d_call: -; cdr3_nt: TGTTCCAGCAGCTCCGAAGGCGGCACCACTAACTATGGCTACACCTTC; cdr3_aa: CSSSSEGGTTNYGYTF
clone_size: -; v_call: TRBV2; j_call: TRBJ2-5; d_call: -; cdr3_nt: TGTGCCAGAGGCCTCTTGCGGCAAGAGACCCAGTACTTC; cdr3_aa: CARGLLRQETQYF
clone_size: -; v_call: TRBV11-3; j_call: TRBJ2-1; d_call: TRBD2; cdr3_nt: TGTGCCAGCAGCTCGGGCCAACTAGCGGGAGGACACAATGAGCAGTTCTTC; cdr3_aa: CASSSGQLAGGHNEQFF
clone_size: once; v_call: TRBV19; j_call: TRBJ1-3; d_call: -; cdr3_nt: TGTGCCAGTAGCGTCCGGAGCTCTGGAAACACCATATATTTT; cdr3_aa: CASSVRSSGNTIYF
clone_size: -; v_call: TRBV5-1; j_call: TRBJ1-3; d_call: -; cdr3_nt: TGCGCCAGCAGCTATCTTTCGCCTAGGACGATTCACCGGGAGGACAACACCATATATTTT; cdr3_aa: CASSYLSPRTIHREDNTIYF
clone_size: few; v_call: TRBV2; j_call: TRBJ1-3; d_call: TRBD1; cdr3_nt: TGTGCCAGCAGTGTGGACAGGGGGTCTGGAAACACCATATATTTT; cdr3_aa: CASSVDRGSGNTIYF
clone_size: -; v_call: TRBV4-1; j_call: TRBJ1-1; d_call: -; cdr3_nt: TGCGCCAGCAGCCAACGTTCCTTAACAGGGCGAGACACTGAAGCTTTCTTT; cdr3_aa: CASSQRSLTGRDTEAFF
clone_size: -; v_call: TRBV5-1; j_call: TRBJ2-7; d_call: -; cdr3_nt: TGCGCCAGCAGCGCACAGGATACCTACGAGCAGTACTTC; cdr3_aa: CASSAQDTYEQYF
clone_size: -; v_call: TRBV11-1; j_call: TRBJ1-1; d_call: -; cdr3_nt: TGTGCCAGCAGCCCCGAGTCCGGGGCTGAAGCTTTCTTT; cdr3_aa: CASSPESGAEAFF
clone_size: -; v_call: TRBV11-3; j_call: TRBJ2-3; d_call: TRBD1; cdr3_nt: TGTGCCAGCAGCCCACGGACAGGGGGCAGGGATACGCAGTATTTT; cdr3_aa: CASSPRTGGRDTQYF
clone_size: -; v_call: TRBV11-3; j_call: TRBJ1-1; d_call: -; cdr3_nt: TGTGCCAGCACCTATGGGGGGGACACTGAAGCTTTCTTT; cdr3_aa: CASTYGGDTEAFF
clone_size: few; v_call: TRBV5-1; j_call: TRBJ1-1; d_call: -; cdr3_nt: TGCGCCAGCGGCCTGGGAGAGAACACTGAAGCTTTCTTT; cdr3_aa: CASGLGENTEAFF
clone_size: -; v_call: TRBV5-1; j_call: TRBJ1-4; d_call: TRBD1; cdr3_nt: TGCGCCAGCAGCTTGCAGACAGGGTTATCTTATGAAAAACTGTTTTTT; cdr3_aa: CASSLQTGLSYEKLFF
clone_size: -; v_call: TRBV5-1; j_call: TRBJ2-3; d_call: -; cdr3_nt: TGCGCCAGCAGGGGCAGGGTCGCAGATACGCAGTATTTT; cdr3_aa: CASRGRVADTQYF
clone_size: few; v_call: TRBV28; j_call: TRBJ2-1; d_call: -; cdr3_nt: TGTGCCAGCAGTTTAAGGCTAGCCGCGGCGAGGGACAATGAGCAGTTCTTC; cdr3_aa: CASSLRLAAARDNEQFF
clone_size: -; v_call: TRBV30; j_call: TRBJ2-1; d_call: TRBD2; cdr3_nt: TGTGCCTGGAGTGGCGGGGGCAATGAGCAGTTCTTC; cdr3_aa: CAWSGGGNEQFF
clone_size: -; v_call: TRBV7-9; j_call: TRBJ1-4; d_call: -; cdr3_nt: TGTTCCAGCAGGCCGTCGGGTCTAGCAACTAATGAAAAACTGTTTTTT; cdr3_aa: CSSRPSGLATNEKLFF
clone_size: -; v_call: TRBV19; j_call: TRBJ2-7; d_call: -; cdr3_nt: TGTGCCAGTAGCCTAGGACAGAACTACGAGCAGTACTTC; cdr3_aa: CASSLGQNYEQYF
clone_size: -; v_call: TRBV30; j_call: TRBJ1-2; d_call: TRBD1; cdr3_nt: TGTGCCTGGGCCCCCAGGGGGCTATATGGCTACACCTTC; cdr3_aa: CAWAPRGLYGYTF
clone_size: few; v_call: TRBV5-1; j_call: TRBJ2-7; d_call: -; cdr3_nt: TGCGCCAGCAGCGCATACAGGGTCGACGAGCAGTACTTC; cdr3_aa: CASSAYRVDEQYF
clone_size: -; v_call: TRBV30; j_call: TRBJ1-1; d_call: TRBD1; cdr3_nt: TGTGCCTTCTTAAGACAGGGGAGTAGCACTGAAGCTTTCTTT; cdr3_aa: CAFLRQGSSTEAFF
clone_size: -; v_call: TRBV9; j_call: TRBJ1-3; d_call: -; cdr3_nt: TGTGCCAGCAGCGTAGCCTTAGACTCTGGAAACACCATATATTTT; cdr3_aa: CASSVALDSGNTIYF
clone_size: once; v_call: TRBV25-1; j_call: TRBJ1-2; d_call: TRBD1; cdr3_nt: TGTGCCAGCAGTGCCGTACAGGGGGGATCCTCCTATGGCTACACCTTC; cdr3_aa: CASSAVQGGSSYGYTF
clone_size: -; v_call: TRBV19; j_call: TRBJ2-1; d_call: TRBD2; cdr3_nt: TGTGCCAGTAGTATTAGCGGGGGGGTTAGGAATGAGCAGTTCTTC; cdr3_aa: CASSISGGVRNEQFF
clone_size: -; v_call: TRBV6-6; j_call: TRBJ1-1; d_call: TRBD1; cdr3_nt: TGTGCCAGCAGTTACTCGGGACAGGAATACACTGAAGCTTTCTTT; cdr3_aa: CASSYSGQEYTEAFF
clone_size: -; v_call: TRBV9; j_call: TRBJ2-7; d_call: -; cdr3_nt: TGTGCCAGCAGCGTAGGGTTAATTGAGGGACACGAGTACGAGCAGTACTTC; cdr3_aa: CASSVGLIEGHEYEQYF
clone_size: -; v_call: TRBV5-5; j_call: TRBJ2-7; d_call: TRBD2; cdr3_nt: TGTGCCAGCAGCGTTAGGACTAGCGGGGCGAGCTCCTACGAGCAGTACTTC; cdr3_aa: CASSVRTSGASSYEQYF
clone_size: -; v_call: TRBV5-4; j_call: TRBJ2-2; d_call: -; cdr3_nt: TGTGCCAGCAGCCAAGCACAGGGTCCCGAGTTGGTCGGGGAGCTGTTTTTT; cdr3_aa: CASSQAQGPELVGELFF
clone_size: -; v_call: TRBV15; j_call: TRBJ2-1; d_call: TRBD2; cdr3_nt: TGTGCCACCTCCCCCTGGGCTAGCGGCCTTTACAATGAGCAGTTCTTC; cdr3_aa: CATSPWASGLYNEQFF
clone_size: -; v_call: TRBV5-1; j_call: TRBJ2-5; d_call: TRBD2; cdr3_nt: TGCGCCAGCAGCTTGGGGCGGGAGGAGACCCAGTACTTC; cdr3_aa: CASSLGREETQYF